This T cell receptor (beta chain) was obtained from a study of T cell repertoires in cytomegalovirus infection. Study information: Public TCR beta signatures indicated both CMV infection and matching HLA type.

From germline, CDR1 is MNHEY and CDR2 SVGEGT. The CDR3 contains 11 residues. V was shortened by 6 bases and J by 5 bases, with 8 bases between the two germline ends. TCRdb reanalysed the reads using MiXCR and keeps one entry per CDR3 protein. There are roughly 630,000 distinct CDR3 sequences in the sample; approximately 24% occur only once, and around 7.6% lies in the top ten. Sequencing was carried out using CD8+ T cells from PBMCs. This chain links TRBV6-2 or TRBV6-3 with TRBJ2-7; either TRBD1 or TRBD2 may supply D (5 bases each). This clonotype was obtained from a human donor in good health (CMV status not recorded). Some clones in this sample may be carry-over from other donors' samples. CDR3 bases: TGTGCCAGCAGAACGGGGCACGAGCAGTACTTC. Translating it yields CASRTGHEQYF.